This entry features one T cell receptor (beta chain) sequence. Its specific antigen is unknown. No much larger clonotype is one base removed from it; base qualities were not supplied. TCRbeta CDR3 regions were amplified from genomic DNA using the immunoSEQ Assay, a bias-controlled multiplex PCR. In the paper's pipeline: Within the assay, amplification of reference gene primers was used to estimate how many nucleated cells each sample contained. To quantify the absolute abundance of each unique TCRbeta CDR3 rearrangement, sequence reads were collapsed and filtered. For each sample, productive Simpson clonality was calculated as the square root of Simpson's diversity index across productive rearrangements. In its TCRdb copy, this immuneACCESS table keeps in-frame sequences only and misses some clones. Where compared with another copy, unresolved V genes explain less than half of these, and the others have no known cause. V, J and clone size were drawn from that table, and D and trimming were deduced from the DNA. The sample profile shows hundreds of thousands of clones; approximately 90% of them were found once. In total, the top ten clones hold roughly 8% of the sample.

The data stem from a study of blood T cell repertoires in COVID-19 (TCRdb year 2020). Context from the whole study: The collaborator samples originated in the United States, Italy and Spain and spanned the acute and convalescent phases of COVID-19. The prospective study material was composed of cDNA or gDNA derived from T cells, B-cell-depleted T cells, or PBMCs. Subjects who had been exposed to COVID-19, were actively infected with it, or had recovered from it provided the deeply sampled blood TCRbeta repertoires that made up the dataset. The repertoires were released in a freely available public database intended as a resource for research on the immune response to SARS-CoV-2. Samples were obtained from the ongoing ImmuneRACE study (first 160 participants) and from some 1,300 subjects provided by 6 global collaborators. Sample metadata almost always included a de-identified subject ID, COVID-19 status, age in years and sex. Where HLA class I and class II types were available, the types were taken from metadata supplied by the sample provider, not from assay-based typing. The paper's findings and limits, for the study overall: How much clinical and demographic metadata was included differed by source and by participant, and the metadata was provided uncurated.

Participants in the prospective study were aged about 18 to 90 years, lived in about two dozen United States geographic areas, and enrolled through a virtual design. In the prospective study, cohorts were assigned on the basis of participant-reported clinical history obtained from a screening survey and a study questionnaire. Recovered participants in ImmuneRACE Cohort 3 were defined by two consecutive negative NP/OP PCR tests, clearance by a healthcare professional, or resolution of symptoms. Each participant in the prospective study had whole blood, serum and a nasopharyngeal or oropharyngeal swab collected by mobile phlebotomists. Over a roughly two-month period, participants in the prospective study had the option of providing additional blood draws and questionnaires. Before DNA extraction, prospective study blood samples were shipped either frozen or at room temperature. This receptor was taken from an older woman who had recovered from COVID-19. What was sequenced was PBMCs or T cells enriched from blood (not recorded which).

The base sequence is TGTGCCAGCAGGAGACAGGACCTCCCCGGGGAGCTGTTTTTT. This yields the protein CASRRQDLPGELFF. The chain is encoded by TRBV2 joined to TRBJ2-2; TRBD1 is perhaps the D gene, given 6 matching bases. From the cysteine up to the phenylalanine, the CDR3 has a length of 14 residues. Left in the record is the CDR3 DNA by itself, 42 bases read in frame from the first base. CDR1 and CDR2 (SNHLY, FYNNEI) derive from the germline V gene. A distance of 14 bases separates the germline ends of V and J, which lose 6 bases and 6 bases respectively.